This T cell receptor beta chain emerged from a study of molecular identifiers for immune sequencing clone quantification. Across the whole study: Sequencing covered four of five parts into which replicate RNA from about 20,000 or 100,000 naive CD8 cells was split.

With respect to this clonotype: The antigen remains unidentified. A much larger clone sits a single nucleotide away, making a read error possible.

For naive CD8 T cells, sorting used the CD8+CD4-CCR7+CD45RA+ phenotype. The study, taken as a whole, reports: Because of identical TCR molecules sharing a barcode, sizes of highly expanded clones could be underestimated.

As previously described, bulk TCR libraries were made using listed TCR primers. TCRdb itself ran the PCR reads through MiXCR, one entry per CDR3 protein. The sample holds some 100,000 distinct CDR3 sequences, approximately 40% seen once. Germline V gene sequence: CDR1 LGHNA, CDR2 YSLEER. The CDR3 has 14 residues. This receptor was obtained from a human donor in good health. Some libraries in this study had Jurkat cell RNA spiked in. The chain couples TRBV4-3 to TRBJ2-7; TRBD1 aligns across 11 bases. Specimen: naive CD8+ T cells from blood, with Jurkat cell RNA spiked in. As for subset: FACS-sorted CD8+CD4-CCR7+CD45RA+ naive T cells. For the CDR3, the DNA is TGCGCCTGCAGCCAGGACAGGGGGCACTACGAGCAGTACTTC. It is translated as CACSQDRGHYEQYF.